This T cell receptor (beta chain) was captured in a study of blood T cell repertoires in COVID-19. Study in general: Researchers got acute and convalescent COVID-19 samples from the United States, Italy and Spain. PBMCs, B-cell-depleted T cells, or T cells were the source of the cDNA or gDNA that made up the material.

This CDR3 is 11 amino acids long. The V end was cut by 3 bases, the J end by 10 bases, with 10 bases between. Germline CDR1 reads MNHNS; CDR2 reads SASEGT. Authors' methods: By means of reference gene primer amplification, nucleated cell counts were estimated. TCRdb keeps only in-frame clones here, not all; method: immunoSEQ multiplex PCR. V, J and clone size were drawn from that table, and D and trimming were deduced from the DNA. The sample shows over 65,000 clones, around 82% of them seen only once. The sample was peripheral blood. The TCR was taken from a man older than 75 with active COVID-19. The gene calls are TRBV6-1 and TRBJ2-7; TRBD1 is a possible D gene (5 bases). The CDR3: CASSDKGPQYF. As DNA, the CDR3 is TGTGCCAGCAGTGATAAGGGGCCTCAGTACTTC.